These 14 T cell receptor beta chains came from one sample sequenced in a study of TIL therapy for anti-PD-1-resistant metastatic lung cancer. Time point described: pre-treatment sample, taken before nivolumab and TIL therapy. Tumor tissue came from excised metastases, mostly pleural nodules or supraclavicular lymph nodes. The immunoSEQ assay was v3. Libraries were prepared by immunoSEQ multiplex PCR; TCRdb keeps only in-frame clonotypes and omits some of them. This sample yields more than 90,000 clones, of which 55% to 75% are seen a single time; over 9.5% belongs to the top ten. The sample here was tumor tissue, taken at baseline. The receptors come from a person between 25 and 79 years old with non-small cell lung cancer.

The V and J genes are TRBV6-5 and TRBJ2-7; the match to TRBD1 covers 8 bases. CDR3 length: 14 amino acids. In germline, CDR1 is MNHEY, CDR2 SVGAGI. V lost 4 bases, J lost 3 bases, and 5 bases stayed unmatched. DNA for the CDR3: TGTGCCAGCAGTTCGGGACAGGACTACTACGAGCAGTACTTC. Residues: CASSSGQDYYEQYF.

The chain uses TRBV9 and TRBJ2-1, with 9 bases that match TRBD2. The trim removed 0 bases at V and 6 bases at J, leaving 10 bases unmatched. Germline CDR1 and CDR2: SGDLS and YYNGEE. This CDR3 has 17 amino acids. The CDR3 protein is CASSVAGSGLAVNEQFF. CDR3 sequence (DNA): TGTGCCAGCAGCGTAGCTGGGTCGGGACTAGCCGTCAATGAGCAGTTCTTC.

This clone was detected only once. The rearrangement links TRBV10-1 to TRBJ2-5, with 7 positions matching TRBD2. The CDR3 is 16 amino acids. In germline, CDR1 is WNHNN, CDR2 SYGVQD (reference sequence). The junction had 8 bases not matched to a gene; V was cut back by 3 bases and J by 1 base. The DNA of the CDR3 is TGCGCCAGCAGTGAATCAGCGGGATACCTCCAAGAGACCCAGTACTTC. Translated: CASSESAGYLQETQYF.

The V call is TRBV25-1, the J call TRBJ2-7; D may be TRBD2 (5 bases). Trimming left V 5 bases short and J 0 bases short, with 14 bases between. CDR3 length equals 15 residues. Germline V gives CDR1 MGHDK, CDR2 SYGVNS. CDR3 sequence reads: CASSPQSGSSYEQYF. CDR3 DNA: TGTGCCAGCAGTCCTCAGAGCGGCAGCTCCTACGAGCAGTACTTC.

The V call is TRBV27, the J call TRBJ1-1; D not certain. With 2 bases removed from V and 1 base from J, the gap between germline ends came to 5 bases. This CDR3 contains 13 residues. Germline lookup yields CDR1 MNHEY and CDR2 SMNVEV (reference sequence). The CDR3: CASSLVRNTEAFF. As DNA, the CDR3 is TGTGCCAGCAGTTTAGTTAGGAACACTGAAGCTTTCTTT.

On this clone itself: Other DNA sequences in the sample encode the same CDR3. The chain uses TRBV6-1 and TRBJ2-4, with no clear D. Germline V gene data show CDR1 as MNHNS and CDR2 as SASEGT. V lost 0 bases, J lost 0 bases, and 6 bases lay in between. The CDR3 consists of 15 residues. In DNA form, the CDR3 reads TGTGCCAGCAGTGAAGCAACCCTAGCCAAAAACATTCAGTACTTC. Translating it yields CASSEATLAKNIQYF.

V and J are TRBV18 and TRBJ1-1; D call uncertain. V lost 2 bases, J lost 0 bases, and 10 bases lay in between. CDR3 length: 15 amino acids. Germline V CDR1 and CDR2: KGHSH, LQKENI. As DNA, the CDR3 is TGTGCCAGCTCACCAAGAGGGCAAATGAACACTGAAGCTTTCTTT. It yields the protein CASSPRGQMNTEAFF.

J is TRBJ2-7 and V is TRBV5-6; maybe TRBD2 (6 bases). Germline V gene sequence: CDR1 SGHDT, CDR2 YYEEEE. There are 16 residues in the CDR3. Trimming took off 4 bases at V and 7 bases at J, with 24 bases between the two ends. Here the CDR3 reads CASSAAGLLEGPEQYF. In nucleotides, the CDR3 is TGTGCCAGCAGCGCGGCCGGACTTCTGGAGGGGCCAGAGCAGTACTTC.

The chain has TRBV28 and TRBJ2-2; D possibly corresponds to TRBD2 (6 bases). Deletions cut 6 bases from V and 0 bases from J, with 14 bases between. Per germline, CDR1 MDHEN and CDR2 SYDVKM. This CDR3 spans 16 amino acids. CDR3 DNA sequence: TGTGCCAGCAGCCAGATCCTAGCGCCGAACACCGGGGAGCTGTTTTTT. Translated, it gives CASSQILAPNTGELFF.

The chain couples TRBV5-1 to TRBJ1-6; tentative D call: TRBD1 (6 bases). Germline CDR1 is SGHRS and CDR2 is YFSETQ. There are 12 residues in the CDR3. V lost 0 bases to trimming and J lost 13 bases, with 8 bases between them. Here the CDR3 reads CASSLETGPLHF. DNA for the CDR3: TGCGCCAGCAGCTTGGAAACAGGGCCCCTCCACTTT.

The chain is built from TRBV27 and TRBJ1-5, with a tentative D call TRBD1 (6 bases). Germline CDR1 MNHEY, CDR2 SMNVEV (reference sequence). Trimming took 11 bases from V and 5 from J, leaving 31 bases between them. CDR3 size: 18 residues. The CDR3 region is CAPCMGLVQGKRHQPQHF. The CDR3, as DNA: TGTGCCCCGTGCATGGGACTCGTACAGGGAAAGAGGCATCAGCCCCAGCATTTT.

The chain uses TRBV28 and TRBJ2-1, with TRBD2 matching over 9 bases. V gave up 2 bases and J gave up 13 bases; unmatched junction bases: 6. Germline CDR1 and CDR2: MDHEN and SYDVKM. The CDR3 has 13 amino acids. CDR3 region: CASSLQLAGIQFF. CDR3 sequence (DNA): TGTGCCAGCAGTTTACAGCTAGCGGGGATCCAGTTCTTC.

This clone was seen many times. This chain links TRBV12-3 or TRBV12-4 with TRBJ1-2, with 7 positions matching TRBD1. V shed 4 bases, J shed 5 bases, and the junction held 1 base outside the gene matches. This CDR3 region has 12 residues. CDR3 protein: CASSSGQYGYTF. The CDR3 DNA follows: TGTGCCAGCAGTTCGGGACAGTATGGCTACACCTTC.

This chain links TRBV7-9 with TRBJ2-3, with 10 positions matching TRBD1. CDR1 is SEHNR and CDR2 is FQNEAQ in the germline V gene (reference sequence). Trimming cost V 5 bases and J 6 bases; bases outside gene matches: 11. The CDR3 contains 16 residues. The CDR3 region has the DNA TGTGCCAGCAGCCGATGGACAGGGGGGTATATGGATACGCAGTATTTT. Protein product: CASSRWTGGYMDTQYF.